Following are 24 T cell receptor beta chains from one sample sequenced in a study of shared clonotypes between healthy human individuals. Repertoires were generated with immunoSEQ multiplex PCR, while TCRdb's copy carries only in-frame clones and drops some. This table holds over 2,000,000 clones, about 94% found once. Naive CD8 cells lacked CD45RO, underwent positive selection for CCR7 and left out terminally differentiated effector memory CD45RA+ cells. The sequenced sample was naive CD8+ T cells from PBMCs. These receptors originate from a man aged 18 to 29 in good health. Some clones in this sample may be carry-over from other donors' samples.

As for this clone: Other DNA sequences in the same sample also yield this CDR3. The rearrangement joins TRBV19 to TRBJ1-1; tentative D call: TRBD1 (5 bases). The CDR3 consists of 14 residues. V was clipped by 4 bases and J by 0 bases, with 9 bases between them. CDR1 and CDR2 from the germline V gene are LNHDA and SQIVND (reference sequence). The CDR3 nucleotides read TGTGCCAGTAGTACCGGGACGGTGAACACTGAAGCTTTCTTT. This gives the protein CASSTGTVNTEAFF.

This chain uses TRBV6-1 with TRBJ1-2; TRBD1 is a possible D gene (5 bases). The germline V gene has CDR1 MNHNS and CDR2 SASEGT. V dropped 5 bases and J dropped 2 bases, with 12 bases sitting between them. This CDR3 comprises 14 residues. The CDR3: CASSPPGRNYGYTF. Here the CDR3 DNA reads TGTGCCAGCAGTCCCCCGGGACGGAACTATGGCTACACCTTC.

Comments on this clone: The sample holds other DNA sequences that translate to the same CDR3. The CDR3 nucleotides read TGTGCCAGCAGTTTATGGGGCGGCCAGCCCCAGCATTTT. Its translation: CASSLWGGQPQHF. The rearrangement links TRBV27 to TRBJ1-5; D is possibly TRBD1 (5 bases). The V gene lost 1 base and the J gene lost 7 bases, with 8 bases spanning the gap. The CDR3 covers 13 residues. Germline CDR1 and CDR2: MNHEY and SMNVEV (reference sequence).

This chain joins TRBV7-3 and TRBJ2-4; D is possibly TRBD1 (7 bases). This CDR3 contains 14 residues. V lost 0 bases and J 9 bases, leaving 12 bases between the germline ends. Germline lookup yields CDR1 SGHTA and CDR2 FQGTGA. The CDR3 protein is CASSLTRGDAIQYF. CDR3 sequence (DNA): TGTGCCAGCAGCTTAACCAGGGGGGACGCCATTCAGTACTTC.

The rearrangement links TRBV6-1 to TRBJ2-1; no reliable D call. V was cut by 6 bases and J by 9 bases, with 15 bases left in between. The CDR3 is 13 amino acids. Looked up from germline, CDR1 is MNHNS and CDR2 is SASEGT. The CDR3 is CASSPSWVGEQFF. In DNA, the CDR3 is TGTGCCAGCAGCCCCAGCTGGGTGGGTGAGCAGTTCTTC.

Turning to this clone: Other DNA sequences in the same sample also yield this CDR3. The CDR3 DNA follows: TGTGCCAGCAGTGAACTGGGGGTCCAAGAGACCCAGTACTTC. Protein: CASSELGVQETQYF. The J gene is TRBJ2-5, the V gene TRBV6-1; either TRBD1 or TRBD2 may fit D (5 bases each). The CDR3 loop spans 14 amino acids. Trimming shortened V by 2 bases and J by 1 base, and 8 bases separated the two germline ends. The V gene's germline CDR1 is MNHNS and CDR2 SASEGT.

The J gene is TRBJ1-2, the V gene TRBV4-1; no definite D call. V lost 0 bases and J 5 bases, leaving 22 bases between the germline ends. Germline CDR1 is MGHRA and CDR2 is YSYEKL. The CDR3 consists of 18 residues. The CDR3 loop is CASSQEHSLVSREYGYTF. The CDR3 bases are TGCGCCAGCAGCCAAGAACACTCGCTCGTCTCCCGGGAGTATGGCTACACCTTC.

The J gene is TRBJ2-1, the V gene TRBV5-4, with TRBD2 identical over 7 bases. CDR3 length: 15 residues. The germline CDR1 and CDR2 sequences are SGHNT and YYREEE (reference sequence). The trim removed 1 base at V and 5 bases at J, leaving 6 bases unmatched. CDR3 DNA sequence: TGTGCCAGCAGCTTGAGGCGGGAGCGTAACAATGAGCAGTTCTTC. Translating it yields CASSLRRERNNEQFF.

The chain uses TRBV27 and TRBJ2-4; 11 bases align to TRBD2. Losses at the gene ends were 5 bases for V and 6 bases for J; bases not matched to a gene: 12. The germline gives CDR1 MNHEY, CDR2 SMNVEV (reference sequence). This CDR3 spans 17 amino acids. The CDR3 protein is CASSPRLAGGPRNIQYF. In nucleotides, the CDR3 is TGTGCCAGCAGTCCCAGATTAGCGGGAGGGCCGAGAAACATTCAGTACTTC.

The chain carries TRBV7-9 and TRBJ1-4; D not resolved. Trimming cost V 10 bases and J 0 bases, with 9 bases left between them. The germline CDR1 and CDR2 sequences are SEHNR and FQNEAQ (reference sequence). The CDR3 contains 13 residues. DNA for the CDR3: TGTGCCACACCGGATGCAACTAATGAAAAACTGTTTTTT. The encoded protein is CATPDATNEKLFF.

The chain uses TRBV11-2 and TRBJ2-7; perhaps TRBD1 as D (5 bases). There are 14 residues in the CDR3. Germline V gives CDR1 SGHAT, CDR2 FQNNGV. V lost 3 bases, J lost 3 bases, and 12 bases lay in between. The CDR3 coding sequence is TGTGCCAGCAGCTTCGGACAAACATTCTACGAGCAGTACTTC. Protein product: CASSFGQTFYEQYF.

The chain recombines TRBV27 with TRBJ2-1; TRBD2 is a possible D gene (5 bases). The ends were cut back, 5 bases at V and 9 bases at J, with 20 bases in the middle. The CDR3 is made up of 15 amino acids. CDR1 MNHEY and CDR2 SMNVEV come from the germline V gene (reference sequence). DNA for the CDR3: TGTGCCAGCAGTCCTACTAGTGCGACCTTGGGTGAGCAGTTCTTC. Protein sequence: CASSPTSATLGEQFF.

As for this clone: Other DNA sequences within the sample encode an identical CDR3. This chain links TRBV28 with TRBJ2-7, with a weak D call TRBD1 (5 bases). CDR1 MDHEN and CDR2 SYDVKM come from the germline V gene. Trimming removed 5 bases from V and 2 bases from J, with 10 bases in between. The CDR3 runs to 13 residues. CDR3 protein: CASSLDRTYEQYF. The CDR3 DNA sequence: TGTGCCAGCAGTCTCGACAGAACCTACGAGCAGTACTTC.

CDR3 residues: CSVKQGAEAFF. DNA for the CDR3: TGCAGCGTTAAACAGGGTGCAGAGGCTTTCTTT. The chain uses TRBV29-1 and TRBJ1-1; perhaps TRBD1 as D (6 bases). With 5 bases removed from V and 11 bases from J, the gap between germline ends came to 15 bases. CDR3 size: 11 residues. Looked up from germline, CDR1 is SQVTM and CDR2 is ANQGSEA.

This clone was detected only once. The sample contains more than one DNA sequence encoding this CDR3. The CDR3 DNA follows: TGTGCCAGTAGTATAGGAGGGGGCAACTATGGCTACACCTTC. Translation: CASSIGGGNYGYTF. V and J are TRBV19 and TRBJ1-2; the match to TRBD1 covers 7 bases. This CDR3 region has 14 residues. Losses at the gene ends were 1 base for V and 2 bases for J; bases not matched to a gene: 1. Germline values: CDR1 LNHDA, CDR2 SQIVND (reference sequence).

The gene calls are TRBV28 and TRBJ1-2; TRBD1 might be the D (6 bases). Trimming shortened V by 8 bases and J by 4 bases, and 29 bases separated the two germline ends. The germline CDR1 and CDR2 sequences are MDHEN and SYDVKM. The CDR3 has 18 amino acids. CDR3 sequence (DNA): TGTGCCAGCTCTTCGTCCCTCCTTCGGGACACCCACCGCTATGGCTACACCTTC. As protein: CASSSSLLRDTHRYGYTF.

The chain uses TRBV2 and TRBJ2-1; 7 nucleotides agree with TRBD1. Germline lookup yields CDR1 SNHLY and CDR2 FYNNEI. V lost 3 bases to trimming and J lost 3 bases; unmatched junction nucleotides: 5. The CDR3 spans 15 residues. The CDR3 sequence: CASSDGQAHYNEQFF. CDR3 nucleotide sequence: TGTGCCAGCAGTGATGGACAGGCCCACTACAATGAGCAGTTCTTC.

The rearrangement joins TRBV19 to TRBJ2-5, with D possibly TRBD1 on 6 matching bases. Germline values: CDR1 LNHDA, CDR2 SQIVND (reference sequence). The CDR3 consists of 15 residues. Trimming removed 2 bases from V and 2 bases from J, with 12 bases in between. The CDR3 sequence is CASSIRATGQETQYF. For the CDR3, the DNA is TGTGCCAGTAGTATACGGGCGACAGGACAAGAGACCCAGTACTTC. The full variable domain, completed using reference TRBV19 and TRBJ2-5, is DGGITQSPKYLFRKEGQNVTLSCEQNLNHDAMYWYRQDPGQGLRLIYYSQIVNDFQKGDIAEGYSVSREKKESFPLTVTSAQKNPTAFYLCASSIRATGQETQYFGPGTRLLVL.

The J gene is TRBJ2-2, the V gene TRBV19; D gene unclear. This CDR3 spans 14 amino acids. The V and J ends lost 5 bases and 3 bases respectively, with 10 bases between them. CDR1 is LNHDA and CDR2 is SQIVND in the germline V gene (reference sequence). The CDR3 reads CASSEWVDTGELFF. The CDR3, as DNA: TGTGCCAGTAGTGAGTGGGTGGACACCGGGGAGCTGTTTTTT.

The J gene is TRBJ2-7, the V gene TRBV5-1; 10 bases line up with TRBD2. Trimming took 4 bases from V and 6 from J; bases not matched to a gene: 7. CDR1 is SGHRS, CDR2 YFSETQ, per germline. This CDR3 has 14 residues. CDR3 sequence (DNA): TGCGCCAGCAGCGTGCCGGGACTAGCGTCCGAGCAGTACTTC. Its translation is CASSVPGLASEQYF.

The chain has TRBV27 and TRBJ2-2; D unresolved. CDR1 and CDR2 from the germline V gene are MNHEY and SMNVEV (reference sequence). CDR3 length equals 13 residues. V shed 6 bases and J shed 6 bases, with 11 bases lying between them. The DNA for the CDR3 is TGTGCCAGCAGCCTGAGGTGGGCCGGGGAGCTGTTTTTT. Its translation is CASSLRWAGELFF.

The J gene is TRBJ1-2, the V gene TRBV28, with TRBD1 identical over 7 bases. CDR3 length: 15 amino acids. V dropped 7 bases and J dropped 8; count of bases not matched to a gene: 16. Germline values: CDR1 MDHEN, CDR2 SYDVKM. This CDR3 is CASTLSTGSSSGYTF. The CDR3 region has the DNA TGTGCCAGCACCCTGTCGACAGGGTCAAGTTCCGGCTACACCTTC.

V is TRBV28 and J is TRBJ2-7; no clear D gene. Per the germline V gene, CDR1 is MDHEN and CDR2 is SYDVKM. Between the trimmed V and J ends, which lost 4 bases and 3 bases, there was a span of 13 bases. CDR3 length equals 14 residues. This CDR3 reads CASSSRALGYEQYF. In DNA form, the CDR3 reads TGTGCCAGCAGTTCTCGGGCCCTTGGCTACGAGCAGTACTTC.

In its sample, this clone was seen once. This chain connects TRBV5-4 to TRBJ2-1; TRBD2 agrees at 13 bases. The germline V gene has CDR1 SGHNT and CDR2 YYREEE (reference sequence). The trim removed 0 bases at V and 3 bases at J, leaving 6 bases unmatched. The CDR3 covers 18 residues. The CDR3 coding sequence is TGTGCCAGCAGCTTGGATACTAGCGGGAGGGCCCTCTACAATGAGCAGTTCTTC. This encodes CASSLDTSGRALYNEQFF. The full variable domain, its missing parts supplied by reference TRBV5-4 and TRBJ2-1, is ETGVTQSPTHLIKTRGQQVTLRCSSQSGHNTVSWYQQALGQGPQFIFQYYREEENGRGNFPPRFSGLQFPNYSSELNVNALELDDSALYLCASSLDTSGRALYNEQFFGPGTRLTVL.